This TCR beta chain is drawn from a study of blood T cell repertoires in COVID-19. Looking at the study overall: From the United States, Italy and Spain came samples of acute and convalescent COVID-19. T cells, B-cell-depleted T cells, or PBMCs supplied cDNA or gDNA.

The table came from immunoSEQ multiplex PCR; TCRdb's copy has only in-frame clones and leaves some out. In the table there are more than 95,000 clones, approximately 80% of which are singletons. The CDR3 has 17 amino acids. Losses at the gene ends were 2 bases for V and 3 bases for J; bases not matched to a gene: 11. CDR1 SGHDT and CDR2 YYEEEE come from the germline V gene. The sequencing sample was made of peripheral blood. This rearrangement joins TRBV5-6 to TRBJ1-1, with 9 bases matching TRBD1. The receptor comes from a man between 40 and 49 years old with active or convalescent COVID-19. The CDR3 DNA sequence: TGTGCCAGCAGCTTTCCCTCTTGGACAGGGGAGGACACTGAAGCTTTCTTT. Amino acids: CASSFPSWTGEDTEAFF.